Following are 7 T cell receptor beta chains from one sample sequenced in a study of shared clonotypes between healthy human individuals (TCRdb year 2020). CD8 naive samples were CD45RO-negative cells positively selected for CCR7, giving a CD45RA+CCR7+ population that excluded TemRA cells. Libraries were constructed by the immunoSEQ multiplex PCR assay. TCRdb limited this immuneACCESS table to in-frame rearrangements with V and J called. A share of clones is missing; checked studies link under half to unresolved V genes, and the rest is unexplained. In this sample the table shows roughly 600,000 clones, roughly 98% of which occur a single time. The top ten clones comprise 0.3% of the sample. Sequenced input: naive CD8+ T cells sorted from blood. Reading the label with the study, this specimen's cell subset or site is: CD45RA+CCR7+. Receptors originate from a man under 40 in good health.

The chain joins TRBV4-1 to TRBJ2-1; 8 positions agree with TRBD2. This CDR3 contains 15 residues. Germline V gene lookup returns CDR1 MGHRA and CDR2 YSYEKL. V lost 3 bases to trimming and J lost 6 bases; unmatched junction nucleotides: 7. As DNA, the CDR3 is TGCGCCAGCAGCCACCTGGTGAGCGGGAGCAATGAGCAGTTCTTC. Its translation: CASSHLVSGSNEQFF.

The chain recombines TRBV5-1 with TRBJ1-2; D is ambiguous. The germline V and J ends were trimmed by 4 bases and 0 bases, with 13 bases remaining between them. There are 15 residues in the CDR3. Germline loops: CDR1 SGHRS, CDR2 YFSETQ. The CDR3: CASSPQRVANYGYTF. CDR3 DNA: TGCGCCAGCAGCCCCCAGCGGGTGGCTAACTATGGCTACACCTTC. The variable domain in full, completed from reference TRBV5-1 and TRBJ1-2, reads KAGVTQTPRYLIKTRGQQVTLSCSPISGHRSVSWYQQTPGQGLQFLFEYFSETQRNKGNFPGRFSGRQFSNSRSEMNVSTLELGDSALYLCASSPQRVANYGYTFGSGTRLTVV.

The CDR3 sequence: CASSLDQFSVAFF. CDR3 nucleotides: TGTGCCAGCAGCTTAGATCAGTTCTCAGTAGCTTTCTTT. V usage is TRBV7-7 and J usage is TRBJ1-1; D uncertain. V dropped 1 base and J dropped 10 bases, with 13 bases sitting between them. The CDR3 consists of 13 residues. Per the germline V gene, CDR1 is SSHAT and CDR2 is FNYEAQ (reference sequence).

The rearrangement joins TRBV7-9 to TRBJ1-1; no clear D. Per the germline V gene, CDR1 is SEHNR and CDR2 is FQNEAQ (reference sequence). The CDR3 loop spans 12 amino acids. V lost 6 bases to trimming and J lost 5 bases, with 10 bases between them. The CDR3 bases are TGTGCCAGCAGTTTTGGATTGACTGAAGCTTTCTTT. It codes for CASSFGLTEAFF. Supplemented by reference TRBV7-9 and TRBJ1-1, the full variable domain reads DTGVSQNPRHKITKRGQNVTFRCDPISEHNRLYWYRQTLGQGPEFLTYFQNEAQLEKSRLLSDRFSAERPKGSFSTLEIQRTEQGDSAMYLCASSFGLTEAFFGQGTRLTVV.

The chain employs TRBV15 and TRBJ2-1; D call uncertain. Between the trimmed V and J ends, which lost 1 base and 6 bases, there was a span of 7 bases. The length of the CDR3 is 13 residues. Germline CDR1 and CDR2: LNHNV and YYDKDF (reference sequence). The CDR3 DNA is TGTGCCACCAGCAGAGGTTTCGGCAATGAGCAGTTCTTC. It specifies CATSRGFGNEQFF. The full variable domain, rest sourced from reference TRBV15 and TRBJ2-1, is DAMVIQNPRYQVTQFGKPVTLSCSQTLNHNVMYWYQQKSSQAPKLLFHYYDKDFNNEADTPDNFQSRRPNTSFCFLDIRSPGLGDTAMYLCATSRGFGNEQFFGPGTRLTVL.

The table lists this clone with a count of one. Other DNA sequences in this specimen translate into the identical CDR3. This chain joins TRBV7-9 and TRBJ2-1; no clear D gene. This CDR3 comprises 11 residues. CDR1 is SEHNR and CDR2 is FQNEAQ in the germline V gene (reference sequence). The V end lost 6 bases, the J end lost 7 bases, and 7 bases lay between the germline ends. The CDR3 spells CASSFENEQFF. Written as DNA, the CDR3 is TGTGCCAGCAGTTTTGAGAATGAGCAGTTCTTC.

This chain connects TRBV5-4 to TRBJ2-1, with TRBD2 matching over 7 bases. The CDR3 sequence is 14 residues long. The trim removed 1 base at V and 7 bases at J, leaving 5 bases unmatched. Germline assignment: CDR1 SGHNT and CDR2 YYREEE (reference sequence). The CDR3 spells CASSLPGTNNEQFF. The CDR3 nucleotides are TGTGCCAGCAGCTTGCCCGGGACTAATAATGAGCAGTTCTTC.